This T cell receptor (beta chain) was found in a study of beta chain features in type 1 diabetes. The germline CDR1 and CDR2 sequences are SGHNT and YYREEE (reference sequence). The CDR3 contains 14 residues. V was trimmed by 4 bases and J by 5 bases, leaving 15 bases between them. Expressed TCRB transcripts were sequenced, since all the RNA that had been isolated was reverse transcribed. Clones were sequenced by immunoSEQ multiplex PCR, and TCRdb holds only the in-frame ones, with some missing. The table records hundreds of thousands of clones, 10% to 15% of them present only once. The V gene is TRBV5-4, the J gene TRBJ1-1; D may be TRBD1 (6 bases). The TCR sequence derives from a man in his late teens or twenties in good health. Sequencing was done on a sample of naive CD4+ T cells from blood. The CDR3 sequence: CASSKQGRETEAFF. CDR3 sequence (DNA): TGTGCCAGCAGCAAACAGGGAAGGGAAACTGAAGCTTTCTTT.